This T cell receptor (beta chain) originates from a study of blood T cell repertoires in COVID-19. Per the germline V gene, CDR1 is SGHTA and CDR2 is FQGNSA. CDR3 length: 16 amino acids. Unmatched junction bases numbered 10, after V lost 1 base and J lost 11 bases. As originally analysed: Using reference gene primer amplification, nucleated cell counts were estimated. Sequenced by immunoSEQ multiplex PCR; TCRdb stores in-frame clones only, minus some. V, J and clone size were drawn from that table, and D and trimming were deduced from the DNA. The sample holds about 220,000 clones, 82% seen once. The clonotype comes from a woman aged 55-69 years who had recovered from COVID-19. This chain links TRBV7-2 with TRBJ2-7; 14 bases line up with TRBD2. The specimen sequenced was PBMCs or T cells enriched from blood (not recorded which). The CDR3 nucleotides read TGTGCCAGCAGCTTAGAGGCGCGGACTAGCGGGAGGAGGGAGTACTTC. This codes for CASSLEARTSGRREYF.